Following are 30 T cell receptor beta chains from one sample sequenced in a study of T-cell memory formation after mild COVID-19. In TCRdb, the 5' RACE reads were re-called with MiXCR into one record per CDR3 protein. The sample has 110,000 to 150,000 distinct CDR3 sequences, approximately 26% seen once. Sequencing was done on a sample of PBMCs or a T cell subset sorted from them (not recorded which). All receptors come from an adult woman who had mild COVID-19 (a few samples of this study predate the infection). Cell type and time point are not known.

This clonotype showed up just a few times. V is TRBV7-6 and J is TRBJ2-7; weak D call: TRBD1 (6 bases). Germline V CDR1 and CDR2: SGHVS, FNYEAQ. Trimming removed 5 bases from V and 6 bases from J, with 11 bases in between. The CDR3 extends over 12 amino acids. This CDR3 reads CASSQEGVEQYF. CDR3 bases: TGTGCCAGCAGCCAAGAGGGGGTCGAGCAGTACTTC.

This clonotype was observed a few times. This rearrangement joins TRBV4-1 to TRBJ2-7, with 8 bases aligning to TRBD1. Germline V CDR1 and CDR2: MGHRA, YSYEKL. CDR3 size: 15 residues. Germline trimming cut 0 bases from V and 3 bases from J; bases unmatched to any gene: 4. CDR3 bases: TGCGCCAGCAGCCAAGATGACAGGGGAATCTACGAGCAGTACTTC. Translation gives CASSQDDRGIYEQYF.

This clonotype was observed a handful of times. The chain is built from TRBV4-1 and TRBJ2-1; D gene ambiguous. The CDR3 spans 11 residues. The germline gives CDR1 MGHRA, CDR2 YSYEKL. The V gene lost 3 bases and the J gene lost 10 bases, with 7 bases spanning the gap. Written as DNA, the CDR3 is TGCGCCAGCAGCCAGGACCGGGAGCAGTTCTTC. Translated: CASSQDREQFF.

This clonotype was found a few times. This chain links TRBV5-1 with TRBJ1-2, with TRBD1 identical over 10 bases. This CDR3 spans 15 amino acids. CDR1 SGHRS and CDR2 YFSETQ come from the germline V gene. V lost 4 bases, J lost 5 bases, and 8 bases stayed unmatched. In DNA, the CDR3 is TGCGCCAGCAGCCTAGGACAGGGGGGATCTTATGGCTACACCTTC. Translation gives CASSLGQGGSYGYTF.

Concerning this clonotype itself: Sequence at one end of the junction differs from germline and may be a read error. The gene calls are TRBV4-1 and TRBJ2-5, with unresolved D. Germline loops: CDR1 MGHRA, CDR2 YSYEKL. The CDR3 has 15 amino acids. The CDR3 DNA reads TGCGCCAGCAGCCAAGATACCGGAGACCAGGAGACCCAGTACTTC. Its translation: CASSQDTGDQETQYF.

The chain is built from TRBV7-9 and TRBJ1-2; 12 bases line up with TRBD1. CDR1 and CDR2 from the germline V gene are SEHNR and FQNEAQ (reference sequence). This CDR3 has 19 amino acids. Trimming removed 4 bases from V and 3 bases from J; junction bases left unmatched: 15. The CDR3 DNA is TGTGCCAGCAGCTCAAGTCCGGGACAGGGGGCGTTACCGGACTATGGCTACACCTTC. Protein sequence: CASSSSPGQGALPDYGYTF.

This clonotype was detected a few times. The J gene is TRBJ2-7, the V gene TRBV9; a weak D match, TRBD2 (5 bases). V gave up 0 bases and J gave up 6 bases, with 13 bases separating them. Germline CDR1 SGDLS, CDR2 YYNGEE. This CDR3 has 14 amino acids. CDR3 nucleotide sequence: TGTGCCAGCAGCGTAGGTGGGAGACCCACCGAGCAGTACTTC. As protein: CASSVGGRPTEQYF.

The chain combines TRBV12-3 or TRBV12-4 with TRBJ2-7; D gene ambiguous. The CDR3 consists of 14 residues. V was shortened by 2 bases and J by 5 bases, with 13 bases between the two germline ends. This chain's CDR3 is CASSLYTPLHEQYF. CDR3 DNA sequence: TGTGCCAGCAGTTTATACACTCCCCTCCACGAGCAGTACTTC.

The rearrangement links TRBV24-1 to TRBJ1-5; D not resolved. Deletions cut 4 bases from V and 6 bases from J, with 12 bases between. This CDR3 region has 14 residues. The germline CDR1 and CDR2 sequences are KGHDR and SFDVKD. The CDR3: CATSEFGEGQPQHF. The CDR3 DNA follows: TGTGCCACCAGTGAATTTGGAGAAGGTCAGCCCCAGCATTTT.

The genes are TRBV3-1 and TRBJ2-1; D is perhaps TRBD2 (6 bases). Trimming took 4 bases from V and 9 from J, leaving 13 bases between them. There are 13 residues in the CDR3. Germline V gene data show CDR1 as LGHDT and CDR2 as YNNKEL (reference sequence). The CDR3 DNA is TGTGCCAGCAGCCCCCTGGGGGGAAGTGAGCAGTTCTTC. Its translation is CASSPLGGSEQFF.

The rearrangement links TRBV7-9 to TRBJ2-2; D unclear. Germline CDR1 reads SEHNR; CDR2 reads FQNEAQ (reference sequence). V lost 5 bases and J lost 6, with 13 bases in between. The CDR3 contains 14 residues. The CDR3: CASSVGVWAGELFF. The DNA for the CDR3 is TGTGCCAGCAGCGTAGGCGTTTGGGCCGGGGAGCTGTTTTTT. Based on the CDR3 plus reference TRBV7-9 and TRBJ2-2, the full variable domain is DTGVSQNPRHKITKRGQNVTFRCDPISEHNRLYWYRQTLGQGPEFLTYFQNEAQLEKSRLLSDRFSAERPKGSFSTLEIQRTEQGDSAMYLCASSVGVWAGELFFGEGSRLTVL.

The rearrangement links TRBV5-8 to TRBJ2-1, with 9 bases matching TRBD1. Trimming cost V 2 bases and J 7 bases; bases outside gene matches: 13. Germline CDR1 SGHTS, CDR2 YDEGEE. This CDR3 has 17 residues. The CDR3 region is CASSLSVVQGAWNEQFF. CDR3 coding DNA: TGTGCCAGCAGCTTAAGTGTAGTACAGGGGGCGTGGAATGAGCAGTTCTTC.

Notes on this clonotype: An end of the junction differs from the germline gene, which may be a read error. The rearrangement joins TRBV12-3 or TRBV12-4 to TRBJ1-1; D uncertain. The CDR3 extends over 11 amino acids. CDR3 bases: TGTGCCAGCAGCTTAGGACTGCTATCTTTCTTT. This sequence encodes CASSLGLLSFF.

The genes are TRBV29-1 and TRBJ2-2; D is uncertain. Germline V gives CDR1 SQVTM, CDR2 ANQGSEA. The CDR3 has 12 residues. V was cut by 4 bases and J by 5 bases, with 8 bases left in between. The CDR3 bases are TGCAGCGTTGTGGGTGGAACCGGGGAGCTGTTTTTT. Protein sequence: CSVVGGTGELFF.

This clonotype was detected only once. The chain employs TRBV6-5 and TRBJ2-2, with D unresolved. Looked up from germline, CDR1 is MNHEY and CDR2 is SVGAGI. The length of the CDR3 is 13 residues. V gave up 4 bases and J gave up 0 bases, with 3 bases separating them. The CDR3 sequence is CASSSTNTGELFF. CDR3 DNA sequence: TGTGCCAGCAGTTCAACGAACACCGGGGAGCTGTTTTTT.

This clonotype came up once. The germline gene is not matched at one end of the junction; a read error may be the cause. CDR3 residues: CASSLDRGTGANVMTF. CDR3 sequence (DNA): TGTGCCAGCAGCCTGGACAGGGGCACTGGGGCCAACGTCATGACTTTC. The V call is TRBV7-9, the J call TRBJ2-6; 9 nucleotides align to TRBD1. Germline V gives CDR1 SEHNR, CDR2 FQNEAQ (reference sequence). The CDR3 spans 16 residues.

The genes are TRBV7-8 and TRBJ1-1; D is undetermined. Per germline, CDR1 SGHVS and CDR2 FQNEAQ. Trimming left V 5 bases short and J 0 bases short, with 13 bases between. The CDR3 covers 15 residues. CDR3: CASSLRTEMNTEAFF. The CDR3 nucleotides read TGTGCCAGCAGCCTAAGGACGGAAATGAACACTGAAGCTTTCTTT.

This clonotype turned up a few times. CDR3 DNA sequence: TGTGCCAGCAGCCACTATGACGGGGACACTGAAGCTTTCTTT. Translation: CASSHYDGDTEAFF. The chain carries TRBV9 and TRBJ1-1; D gene ambiguous. The CDR3 length is 14 residues. V dropped 4 bases and J dropped 3 bases, with 13 bases sitting between them. Germline CDR1 SGDLS, CDR2 YYNGEE.

The genes are TRBV9 and TRBJ2-2; possible D gene TRBD2, 6 bases. This CDR3 spans 12 amino acids. In germline, CDR1 is SGDLS, CDR2 YYNGEE. Between the trimmed V and J ends, which lost 6 bases and 6 bases, there was a span of 9 bases. CDR3 bases: TGTGCCAGCACCCCGGGAGCCGGGGAGCTGTTTTTT. Translation: CASTPGAGELFF. The complete variable domain, with remaining parts taken from reference TRBV9 and TRBJ2-2, reads DSGVTQTPKHLITATGQRVTLRCSPRSGDLSVYWYQQSLDQGLQFLIQYYNGEERAKGNILERFSAQQFPDLHSELNLSSLELGDSALYFCASTPGAGELFFGEGSRLTVL.

This clonotype was seen only a few times. V and J are TRBV4-1 and TRBJ1-1; 10 bases align to TRBD1. Germline V gives CDR1 MGHRA, CDR2 YSYEKL. The J segment lost 3 bases and the V segment lost 3 bases, leaving 4 bases of the junction unmatched. The CDR3 covers 15 residues. The CDR3 bases are TGCGCCAGCAGCCATGGGACAGGGGTGGACACTGAAGCTTTCTTT. This codes for CASSHGTGVDTEAFF.

There are a few counts of this clonotype. This chain links TRBV5-6 with TRBJ2-3; 7 nucleotides align to TRBD1. With V trimmed by 4 bases and J by 4 bases, 15 bases remained unmatched. CDR3 size: 17 residues. Germline V CDR1 and CDR2: SGHDT, YYEEEE. CDR3 nucleotides: TGTGCCAGCAGCCGGACAGGTTTTGCCATCAGCGCAGATACGCAGTATTTT. Its protein is CASSRTGFAISADTQYF.

This clonotype was observed a few times. This sequence joins TRBV18 and TRBJ2-1; 10 positions agree with TRBD2. The germline V gene has CDR1 KGHSH and CDR2 LQKENI. Trimming cost V 3 bases and J 8 bases; bases outside gene matches: 10. This CDR3 region has 16 residues. The CDR3 coding sequence is TGTGCCAGCTCACCGGCCGGACTAGCGGCGTCGGATGAGCAGTTCTTC. This sequence encodes CASSPAGLAASDEQFF.

This clonotype was seen more than once but under ten times. The genes are TRBV7-3 and TRBJ1-3; TRBD1 agrees at 9 bases. Germline CDR1 is SGHTA and CDR2 is FQGTGA. CDR3 length: 16 residues. V lost 5 bases to trimming and J lost 4 bases; unmatched junction nucleotides: 9. CDR3 DNA sequence: TGTGCCAGCAGCCTTGGCGGGACAGGGCCCGGAAACACCATATATTTT. This translates into CASSLGGTGPGNTIYF.

In this sample, this clonotype turned up a few times. The rearrangement links TRBV9 to TRBJ1-2; D remains unclear. The germline CDR1 and CDR2 sequences are SGDLS and YYNGEE. The CDR3 consists of 14 residues. V dropped 0 bases and J dropped 7 bases, with 13 bases sitting between them. The CDR3 here is CASSVALGSFGYTF. In nucleotides, the CDR3 is TGTGCCAGCAGCGTAGCCCTGGGATCCTTTGGCTACACCTTC.

This clonotype was picked up a small number of times. The rearrangement joins TRBV9 to TRBJ2-3; D assignment may be TRBD1 or TRBD2 (5 bases each). This CDR3 has 14 amino acids. V dropped 2 bases and J dropped 2 bases, with 9 bases sitting between them. In germline, CDR1 is SGDLS, CDR2 YYNGEE. CDR3: CASSVWGSTDTQYF. CDR3 nucleotides: TGTGCCAGCAGCGTCTGGGGGTCCACAGATACGCAGTATTTT.

The rearrangement links TRBV2 to TRBJ2-6; 11 bases map to TRBD1. The germline gives CDR1 SNHLY, CDR2 FYNNEI. With V trimmed by 4 bases and J by 0 bases, 8 bases remained unmatched. CDR3 length: 19 amino acids. The CDR3: CASSGPGQGVLSGANVLTF. The CDR3 bases are TGTGCCAGCAGTGGGCCGGGACAGGGGGTCCTCTCTGGGGCCAACGTCCTGACTTTC.

The chain uses TRBV18 and TRBJ1-5; the match to TRBD1 covers 10 bases. This CDR3 has 16 residues. With 2 bases clipped from V and 4 bases from J, the junction kept 5 bases outside the gene matches. CDR1 and CDR2 (germline): KGHSH, LQKENI. Here the CDR3 reads CASSPKGQGYNQPQHF. The CDR3 region has the DNA TGTGCCAGCTCACCAAAGGGACAGGGGTATAATCAGCCCCAGCATTTT.

This clonotype has just a few counts. This chain joins TRBV2 and TRBJ2-5, with 10 bases identical to TRBD2. Germline CDR1 and CDR2: SNHLY and FYNNEI. V was clipped by 4 bases and J by 5 bases; unmatched bases: 7. This CDR3 has 15 residues. CDR3 region: CASSVGLAGEETQYF. The CDR3 DNA is TGTGCCAGCAGTGTGGGGCTAGCGGGGGAGGAGACCCAGTACTTC.

In this sample, this clonotype turned up once. This chain connects TRBV15 to TRBJ1-1, with D unclear. The CDR3 runs to 15 residues. Germline loops: CDR1 LNHNV, CDR2 YYDKDF (reference sequence). Trimming left V 2 bases short and J 0 bases short, with 10 bases between. CDR3 in amino acids: CATSRLSTMNTEAFF. CDR3 DNA sequence: TGTGCCACCAGCAGATTGAGCACAATGAACACTGAAGCTTTCTTT.

This clonotype was picked up a small number of times. The chain uses TRBV12-3 or TRBV12-4 and TRBJ1-2; D remains unclear. This CDR3 spans 16 amino acids. Deletions cut 3 bases from V and 11 bases from J, with 25 bases between. The CDR3 DNA sequence: TGTGCCAGCAGTTTCTCTTCGGCCACCCGGGAATTTTGGTACACCTTC. Translation: CASSFSSATREFWYTF.